The clone carrying this T cell receptor beta chain showed up just a few times. Its antigen is unknown. V shed 4 bases and J shed 2 bases, with 14 bases lying between them. The CDR3 spans 15 residues. CDR1 is MNHNS, CDR2 SASEGT, per germline. The source of the sample is a study of response to subunit inactivated influenza vaccine. Whole-study findings and limits: There was a suggestion from the authors that each seasonal influenza vaccination recruits few new T cells.

TCRdb re-called the RT-PCR reads through MiXCR, storing one row per CDR3 protein. This repertoire shows roughly 460,000 distinct CDR3 sequences, approximately 11% found once; its top ten account for 9.5% to 15%. The TCR was taken from a man aged 50 or older who received an inactivated influenza vaccine. This rearrangement joins TRBV6-1 to TRBJ2-5, with a possible D match to TRBD1 (5 bases). The specimen was PBMCs from blood, collected 40 to 50 days after vaccination. CDR3 sequence (DNA): TGTGCCAGCAGTGGGGCAGGGAATACTCAAGAGACCCAGTACTTC. Residues: CASSGAGNTQETQYF.